This T cell receptor beta chain was documented in a study of glioma-infiltrating T cells after dendritic cell vaccination. Points on this clone: The junction and the germline gene differ at one end; a read error may be behind it.

Germline-derived CDR1 and CDR2 are SSHAT and FNYEAQ (reference sequence). CDR3 size: 14 residues. All glioblastoma patients lacked an isocitrate dehydrogenase mutation. The immunoSEQ assay amplified TCRB CDR3 from up to roughly 2 ug DNA. The data were produced by immunoSEQ multiplex PCR, yet TCRdb's version contains in-frame clones alone and is incomplete. The sample consists of approximately 82,000 clones, 70% to 90% of them appearing once. Source: blood, taken before dendritic cell vaccination. The rearrangement uses TRBV7-7 and TRBJ2-1; 7 positions agree with TRBD2. This clonotype was sampled from a human donor with glioblastoma. CDR3 sequence: CASSVLGGGNEQFF. DNA for the CDR3: TGTGCTAGCAGCGTCCTGGGCGGGGGCAATGAGCAGTTCTTC.